The next 2 T cell receptor beta chains were all read from a single sample in a study of shared clonotypes between healthy human individuals. TCRdb keeps only in-frame clones here, not all; method: immunoSEQ multiplex PCR. The table records 550,000 to 800,000 clones, roughly 70% of them present only once. Sequences were obtained from memory CD4+ T cells sorted from blood. Subset meaning: CD45RA-negative fraction. The origin of the receptors is a woman aged 30 to 39 in good health.

This clone was counted many times. In the same sample, other DNA sequences code for this CDR3. The rearrangement links TRBV29-1 to TRBJ2-5; 11 positions agree with TRBD1. V shed 5 bases and J 4 bases; nucleotides not matched to a gene: 3. The CDR3 covers 13 residues. In germline, CDR1 is SQVTM, CDR2 ANQGSEA. As DNA, the CDR3 is TGCAGCGTTTCCGGGACAGGGGGAGAGACCCAGTACTTC. It is translated as CSVSGTGGETQYF.

The J gene is TRBJ2-2, the V gene TRBV19; perhaps D is TRBD1 or TRBD2 (5 bases each). This CDR3 region has 14 residues. Per the germline V gene, CDR1 is LNHDA and CDR2 is SQIVND (reference sequence). The V end was cut by 9 bases, the J end by 5 bases, with 16 bases between. The chain's CDR3 is CASRFGTLTGELFF. The CDR3 DNA follows: TGTGCCAGCAGGTTCGGGACCCTGACCGGGGAGCTGTTTTTT.